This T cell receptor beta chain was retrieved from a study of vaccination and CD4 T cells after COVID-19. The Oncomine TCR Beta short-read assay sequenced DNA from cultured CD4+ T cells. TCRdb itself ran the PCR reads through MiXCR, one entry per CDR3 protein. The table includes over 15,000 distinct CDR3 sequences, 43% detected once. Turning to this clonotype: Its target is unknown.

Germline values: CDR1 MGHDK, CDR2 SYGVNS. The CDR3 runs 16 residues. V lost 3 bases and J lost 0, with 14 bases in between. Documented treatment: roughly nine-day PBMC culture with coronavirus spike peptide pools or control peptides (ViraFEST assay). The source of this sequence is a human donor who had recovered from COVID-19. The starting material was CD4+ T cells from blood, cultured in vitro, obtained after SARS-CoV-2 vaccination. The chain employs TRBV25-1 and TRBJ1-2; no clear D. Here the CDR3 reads CASSDIRVGANYGYTF. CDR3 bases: TGTGCCAGCAGTGACATCCGGGTCGGAGCTAACTATGGCTACACCTTC.